This T cell receptor (beta chain) was sequenced for a study of CXCR3-negative and CXCR3-positive naive CD8 T cells. On the study more broadly: Summed over all libraries, TRB reads came to around 140 million, with about 1.5 +/- 0.3 million per library.

General study points: Both naive subsets showed comparably high diversity, and memory CD8+ cells showed much lower diversity. Comparison of naive CXCR3-negative and CXCR3-positive cells revealed similar TRBV-TRBJ usage, while memory cells differed.

The authors prepared UMI-labeled TRB cDNA libraries by 5' RACE. TCRdb re-called the 5' RACE reads and catalogs CDR3 proteins one per entry, DNA excluded. The sample includes about 56,000 distinct CDR3 sequences. In the case of this clonotype: What it recognizes is unknown.

The sample consisted of memory CD8+ T cells from blood. The TCR comes from a human donor in good health. Some clones in this sample may be carry-over from other donors' samples.

CDR3 loop: CSVEGTGELFF. The rearrangement joins TRBV29-1 to TRBJ2-2. The CDR3 has 11 residues. CDR1 and CDR2 from the germline V gene are SQVTM and ANQGSEA.